These 13 T cell receptor beta chains were all obtained from the same sample, sequenced in a study of tumor-infiltrating lymphocytes in localized non-small cell lung cancer. Measured with immunoSEQ multiplex PCR; TCRdb has only the in-frame clones, and not every one. The sample comprises approximately 15,000 clones, around 76% of which are singletons, and 8.5% to 10% rests with the top ten. The material sequenced was lung tumor tissue. The receptor source for this set is a human donor with non-small cell lung cancer.

J is TRBJ1-1 and V is TRBV19; TRBD1 is a possible D gene (6 bases). The V and J ends lost 4 bases and 3 bases respectively, with 9 bases between them. The CDR3 has 13 amino acids. Germline CDR1 reads LNHDA; CDR2 reads SQIVND (reference sequence). The CDR3 reads CASSSRGDTEAFF. CDR3 DNA sequence: TGTGCCAGTAGTAGCAGGGGCGACACTGAAGCTTTCTTT.

V is TRBV15 and J is TRBJ2-7; D perhaps matches TRBD1 (6 bases). Trimming stripped 0 bases from V and 3 bases from J, with 15 bases between. Looked up from germline, CDR1 is LNHNV and CDR2 is YYDKDF (reference sequence). The CDR3 runs 16 residues. Here the CDR3 DNA reads TGTGCCACCAGCAGAGAAGGCCTCGCAGGGGTCTACGAGCAGTACTTC. Its protein is CATSREGLAGVYEQYF.

The table lists this clone with a few counts. This chain uses TRBV7-2 with TRBJ1-1, with a possible D match to TRBD1 (6 bases). The CDR3 has 14 amino acids. With 7 bases removed from V and 4 bases from J, the gap between germline ends came to 16 bases. Germline V gene lookup returns CDR1 SGHTA and CDR2 FQGNSA. The CDR3, as DNA: TGTGCCAGCACCAAGAGGGGGTGGGGCACTGAAGCTTTCTTT. It yields the protein CASTKRGWGTEAFF.

The chain uses TRBV5-1 and TRBJ2-4; 12 nucleotides agree with TRBD2. V lost 4 bases to trimming and J lost 5 bases; unmatched junction nucleotides: 4. The CDR3 is made up of 15 amino acids. The germline gives CDR1 SGHRS, CDR2 YFSETQ. This CDR3 is CASSRTSGVQNIQYF. The CDR3 DNA sequence: TGCGCCAGCAGCCGGACTAGCGGGGTCCAAAACATTCAGTACTTC.

This rearrangement joins TRBV5-1 to TRBJ2-3; 10 nucleotides agree with TRBD2. The V and J ends lost 4 bases and 1 base, in that order; junction bases with no gene match: 3. The germline V gene encodes CDR1 SGHRS and CDR2 YFSETQ. The CDR3 consists of 15 residues. CDR3 in DNA: TGCGCCAGCAGCCCCGGACTAGCGGGCACAGATACGCAGTATTTT. Encoded protein: CASSPGLAGTDTQYF.

This clone was seen a handful of times. The rearrangement uses TRBV28 and TRBJ1-5; the match to TRBD1 covers 7 bases. The trim removed 10 bases at V and 1 base at J, leaving 1 base unmatched. The CDR3 extends over 12 amino acids. The germline gives CDR1 MDHEN, CDR2 SYDVKM. CDR3 loop: CAIQGSNQPQHF. In DNA form, the CDR3 reads TGTGCCATACAGGGGAGCAATCAGCCCCAGCATTTT.

V and J are TRBV6-5 and TRBJ2-7; tentatively, D is TRBD2 (6 bases). The ends were cut back, 0 bases at V and 1 base at J, with 10 bases in the middle. CDR1 and CDR2 (germline): MNHEY, SVGAGI. This CDR3 is 15 amino acids long. The CDR3 protein is CASSYSRLDSYEQYF. In DNA, the CDR3 is TGTGCCAGCAGTTACTCCCGACTAGATTCCTACGAGCAGTACTTC.

This clone occurred a few times. The chain joins TRBV5-4 to TRBJ2-1; D not certain. Germline CDR1 SGHNT, CDR2 YYREEE (reference sequence). Trimming cost V 6 bases and J 9 bases, with 22 bases left between them. The CDR3 has 15 residues. CDR3 loop: CASTSFGYKSGEQFF. Here the CDR3 DNA reads TGTGCCAGCACCTCTTTTGGATACAAATCCGGTGAGCAGTTCTTC.

The chain couples TRBV5-1 to TRBJ2-2; tentatively, D is TRBD2 (5 bases). The V end was cut by 0 bases, the J end by 6 bases, with 12 bases between. This CDR3 has 15 amino acids. Germline V gene data show CDR1 as SGHRS and CDR2 as YFSETQ. CDR3 residues: CASSLVVGSSGELFF. CDR3 coding DNA: TGCGCCAGCAGCTTGGTGGTGGGGAGCTCCGGGGAGCTGTTTTTT. The variable domain in full, completed from reference TRBV5-1 and TRBJ2-2, reads KAGVTQTPRYLIKTRGQQVTLSCSPISGHRSVSWYQQTPGQGLQFLFEYFSETQRNKGNFPGRFSGRQFSNSRSEMNVSTLELGDSALYLCASSLVVGSSGELFFGEGSRLTVL.

On this clone: Other DNA sequences in the same sample also yield this CDR3. The chain couples TRBV9 to TRBJ2-7; 7 bases are shared with TRBD2. Germline loops: CDR1 SGDLS, CDR2 YYNGEE. The CDR3 is 14 residues long. J was trimmed by 3 bases and V by 2 bases; bases with no gene match: 5. CDR3: CASSVGLADYEQYF. The CDR3 DNA reads as TGTGCCAGCAGCGTGGGGCTAGCGGACTACGAGCAGTACTTC.

The J gene is TRBJ2-7, the V gene TRBV28, with 9 bases identical to TRBD1. V was clipped by 7 bases and J by 5 bases; unmatched bases: 12. The CDR3 extends over 15 amino acids. Germline V gene lookup returns CDR1 MDHEN and CDR2 SYDVKM. CDR3 protein: CASKGTGTGRNEQYF. CDR3 nucleotides: TGTGCCAGCAAAGGGACCGGGACAGGGCGAAACGAGCAGTACTTC.

The J gene is TRBJ1-4, the V gene TRBV5-1; D not resolved. V lost 0 bases to trimming and J lost 13 bases, with 10 bases between them. Per the germline V gene, CDR1 is SGHRS and CDR2 is YFSETQ. The CDR3 sequence is 12 residues long. The CDR3, as DNA: TGCGCCAGCAGCTTGGGGATCCCATTACTGTTTTTT. Protein sequence: CASSLGIPLLFF. The whole variable domain, remainder taken from reference TRBV5-1 and TRBJ1-4, is KAGVTQTPRYLIKTRGQQVTLSCSPISGHRSVSWYQQTPGQGLQFLFEYFSETQRNKGNFPGRFSGRQFSNSRSEMNVSTLELGDSALYLCASSLGIPLLFFGSGTQLSVL.

The chain couples TRBV2 to TRBJ2-2; D might be TRBD1 (6 bases). CDR1 is SNHLY, CDR2 FYNNEI, per germline. The CDR3 runs to 13 residues. V was trimmed by 6 bases and J by 6 bases, leaving 11 bases between them. In DNA, the CDR3 is TGTGCCAGCAGGTCCACAGGGCCCGGGGAGCTGTTTTTT. Amino acid sequence: CASRSTGPGELFF.